This paragraph covers one T cell receptor (beta chain) sequence. Its antigen remains undetermined. No quality values exist for individual bases; no much larger clone is one base distant. One collaborating source in Seattle enrolled patients while the patients were actively infected and followed the patients over time throughout the course of disease. The collaborating institutions used their own protocols to collect whole blood in K2EDTA tubes. For TCRbeta analysis, collaborator samples were shipped as frozen whole blood, as isolated PBMCs, or as DNA extracted from either sample type. The immunoSEQ Assay, a bias-controlled multiplex PCR, was used to amplify TCRbeta CDR3 regions from genomic DNA. Under the source paper's analysis protocol: Within the assay, amplification of reference gene primers was used to estimate how many nucleated cells each sample contained. To quantify the absolute abundance of each unique TCRbeta CDR3 rearrangement, sequence reads were collapsed and filtered. Productive Simpson clonality was computed per sample as the square root of Simpson's diversity index over productive rearrangements. In TCRdb, the immuneACCESS table is reduced to in-frame sequences with V and J assigned. These tables do not hold every clone; where another copy was compared, an unresolved V gene accounts for under half, and the others remain unexplained. That table furnishes V, J and clone size, whereas the DNA furnished D and trimming. The sample profile shows about 250,000 clones; around 88% of them were found once. The ten largest clonotypes hold around 6.5% of the sample.

This sample is part of a study of blood T cell repertoires in COVID-19 (dated by TCRdb to 2019 to 2021). With regard to the full study: Collaborator samples came from the United States, Italy and Spain and covered acute and convalescent phases of COVID-19. The material from the prospective study consisted of cDNA or gDNA derived from T cells, B-cell-depleted T cells, or PBMCs. Deeply sampled blood TCRbeta repertoires from subjects exposed to, actively infected with, or recovered from COVID-19 were included in the dataset. A freely available public database, intended as a resource for researchers studying the immune response to SARS-CoV-2, is where the repertoires were released. The samples were drawn from the first 160 participants of the ongoing ImmuneRACE study and from under 1,500 subjects provided by 6 global collaborators. Sample metadata almost always included a de-identified subject ID, COVID-19 status, age in years and sex. HLA class I and class II types, where available, came from metadata supplied by the sample provider rather than from assay-based typing. What the study reported, not specific to this receptor: Clinical and demographic metadata were provided uncurated, with the amount varying by source and participant.

The sequence came from a young woman with COVID-19, enrolled during active disease. Input material: peripheral blood.

The CDR3 amino acid sequence is: CASSLRGDYGYTF. The nucleotides read TGTGCCAGCAGTCTCAGGGGAGACTATGGCTACACCTTC. In this chain, TRBV25-1 is recombined with TRBJ1-2, and TRBD1 may be the D gene, going by 6 matching bases. V is cut by 5 bases and J by 3 bases, and the space between the germline ends is 10 bases. The germline V gene provides CDR1 MGHDK and CDR2 SYGVNS. From the cysteine through the phenylalanine, the CDR3 covers 13 amino acids. The entry retains the CDR3 DNA only, 39 bases that are in frame from base 1.